One sample yielded the 4 T cell receptor beta chains listed below, sequenced in a study of tumour-infiltrating T cells in Burkitt lymphoma. Some clones are missing from TCRdb's copy, which holds only in-frame ones; the method was immunoSEQ multiplex PCR. The table lists about 15,000 clones, about 75% of them singletons. The sequencing input was tumor tissue. Source of these receptors: a human donor with diffuse large B-cell lymphoma.

The V gene is TRBV7-6, the J gene TRBJ1-1, with 7 bases that match TRBD1. The CDR3 is made up of 15 amino acids. Germline V lookup: CDR1 SGHVS, CDR2 FNYEAQ. The V segment lost 5 bases and the J segment 1 base; nucleotides outside the gene matches: 7. The CDR3 region is CASSLYNRGNTEAFF. As DNA, the CDR3 is TGTGCCAGCAGCCTCTATAACAGGGGGAACACTGAAGCTTTCTTT.

The chain couples TRBV5-1 to TRBJ2-3; D gene ambiguous. Germline CDR1 SGHRS, CDR2 YFSETQ. V shed 5 bases and J shed 0 bases, with 13 bases lying between them. CDR3 length equals 15 residues. CDR3 region: CASRNLAASTDTQYF. The DNA for the CDR3 is TGCGCCAGCAGAAACTTGGCGGCTAGCACAGATACGCAGTATTTT. Full variable domain (remainder filled in from reference TRBV5-1 and TRBJ2-3): KAGVTQTPRYLIKTRGQQVTLSCSPISGHRSVSWYQQTPGQGLQFLFEYFSETQRNKGNFPGRFSGRQFSNSRSEMNVSTLELGDSALYLCASRNLAASTDTQYFGPGTRLTVL.

This clone counts as medium-sized. The V call is TRBV5-1, the J call TRBJ2-1; D gene ambiguous. The V gene's germline CDR1 is SGHRS and CDR2 YFSETQ. The CDR3 loop spans 17 amino acids. Trimming removed 0 bases at V and 2 bases at J, with 15 bases between. For the CDR3, the DNA is TGCGCCAGCAGCTTGGGGGTTCGGCAAAAGGCCTACAATGAGCAGTTCTTC. Amino acids: CASSLGVRQKAYNEQFF. Variable domain in full (rest from reference TRBV5-1 and TRBJ2-1): KAGVTQTPRYLIKTRGQQVTLSCSPISGHRSVSWYQQTPGQGLQFLFEYFSETQRNKGNFPGRFSGRQFSNSRSEMNVSTLELGDSALYLCASSLGVRQKAYNEQFFGPGTRLTVL.

In this sample, this clone turned up a few times. The V call is TRBV1, the J call TRBJ1-1. TRBV1 constitutes a pseudogene. This CDR3 is 15 amino acids long. CDR3 amino acids: CTSSQGGEGDTEAFF. The CDR3 nucleotides read TGCACCAGCAGCCAAGGGGGAGAAGGGGACACTGAAGCTTTCTTT.